The rows below give T cell receptor beta chains drawn from one sample of a study of blood T cells in healthy people across ages. From the 5' RACE reads, TCRdb called clonotypes with MiXCR, one entry per CDR3 protein. The sample lists about 1 million distinct CDR3 sequences, 20% to 25% seen once, with around 0.75% in the top ten. This sample was also put to use in a study of T cells of mothers and their children.

The sample consisted of blood. These receptors were collected from a girl aged 2 to 9 in good health. Each CDR3 is given with its conserved first and last residue.

TRBV29-1	TRBJ2-7	CSVFGPRLREQYF
TRBV6-2/TRBV6-3	TRBJ2-5	CASSYSAGTSGKETQYF
TRBV29-1	TRBJ1-4	CSVEWRRDLEKLFF
TRBV7-3	TRBJ1-4	CASSLGPPATNEKLFF
TRBV7-2	TRBJ2-3	CASRLGLAPSTDTQYF
TRBV20-1	TRBJ2-3	CSAPSTKSQYF
TRBV11-2	TRBJ1-2	CASSHLKGQLRYGYTF
TRBV18	TRBJ2-7	CASSHQLAGDYEQYF
TRBV11-2	TRBJ2-1	CASSLWGTSGNFTYNEQFF
TRBV12-3/TRBV12-4	TRBJ2-1	CASSFEGIFINEQFF
TRBV20-1	TRBJ2-5	CSAPGLAGTYQETQYF
TRBV20-1	.	CSAFRTGPYEQYF
TRBV7-2	TRBJ2-5	CASSLGPVGGLTQYF
TRBV18	.	CASSPNVGGEQYF
TRBV5-1	TRBJ1-2	CASSLDRCYGYTF
TRBV10-3	TRBJ2-3	CAISVGTNTDTQYF
TRBV12-3/TRBV12-4	.	CASSLGQFYEQYF
TRBV4-2	TRBJ2-5	CASSQRVGETQYF
TRBV7-3	TRBJ2-7	CASSPPSSYEQYF
TRBV28	TRBJ1-2	CASTVRMDRGNGYTF
TRBV10-3	.	CAISSGVGDEQFF
TRBV7-2	TRBJ2-1	CASSLRAGGFWDNEQFF
TRBV7-9	TRBJ1-2	CASSLSGTGPYGYTF
TRBV5-4	TRBJ2-4	CASSLQTGENIQYF
TRBV7-8	TRBJ2-3	CASSSPLAGQGAPGTDTQYF
TRBV9	TRBJ1-5	CASGQGYGQPQHF
TRBV2	TRBJ2-7	CASMGAGTWFPSSYEQYF
TRBV12-3/TRBV12-4	TRBJ1-2	CASTSGVEGYTF
TRBV20-1	TRBJ1-2	CSASGTNYGYTF
TRBV5-1	TRBJ2-5	CASSLGFSGRRETQYF
TRBV9	TRBJ2-1	CASSAGVAGGPENEQFF
TRBV29-1	TRBJ1-1	CSVAPTEGAEVTEAFF
TRBV4-1	TRBJ2-2	CASSHPEPRELFF
TRBV28	TRBJ1-2	CASGGQVLYGYTF
TRBV6-1	TRBJ1-2	CASRAVGSNYGYTF
TRBV5-1	TRBJ2-7	CASSSMHSGSPNEQYF
TRBV9	.	CASSENPNEQFF
TRBV9	.	CVSSVGTGSEQYF
TRBV20-1	.	CSARDLDWNNEQFF
TRBV7-8	TRBJ2-3	CASSLLAGTSTDTQYF
TRBV2	TRBJ2-7	CASSEQATYEQYF
TRBV9	TRBJ2-2	CASSVGLAEVNTGELFF
TRBV12-3/TRBV12-4	TRBJ2-1	CASSFPTRTSVYNEQFF
TRBV20-1	TRBJ2-5	CSARIRSQETQYF
TRBV20-1	TRBJ1-1	CSARGLSMNTEAFF
TRBV12-3/TRBV12-4	TRBJ2-1	CASLRGWDPYNEQFF
TRBV12-3/TRBV12-4	TRBJ2-5	CASSPQLRETQYF
TRBV7-2	TRBJ2-6	CPSSPRKGGAGTGANVLTF
TRBV20-1	TRBJ2-5	CSAADPFMRGDGTQYF
TRBV7-9	TRBJ2-2	CACPTGELFF
TRBV15	TRBJ2-1	CATSRVASGSNEQFF
TRBV12-3/TRBV12-4	TRBJ1-5	CASSLRAPSSNQPQHF
TRBV29-1	TRBJ2-3	CSVEGGQGPGFTDTQYF
TRBV4-3	TRBJ1-1	CASSQDPDRSSEAFF
TRBV20-1	TRBJ2-7	CSARDVGAGYEQYF